This T cell receptor (beta chain) came from a study of shared clonotypes between healthy human individuals. V was cut by 3 bases and J by 5 bases, with 13 bases left in between. This CDR3 region has 14 residues. Germline CDR1 SGHAT, CDR2 FQNNGV. Naive CD8 populations comprised CD45RO-negative cells positively selected for CCR7, excluding terminally differentiated effector memory CD45RA+ cells. Study processing details: Junction-only sequences without quality scores came from ImmunoSEQ, so filtering differed. Profiling relied on immunoSEQ multiplex PCR, and the TCRdb table lists in-frame clones only, not all of them. The V and J calls and clone size were taken over from that table, and D and trimming were inferred from the DNA. The sample lists 1.5 million to 2.5 million clones, 85% to 95% occurring once.

The sequence was obtained from a man in his late teens or twenties in good health. The rearrangement uses TRBV11-2 and TRBJ1-2; D is possibly TRBD1 (5 bases). Input material: naive CD8+ T cells sorted from blood. For the CDR3, the DNA is TGTGCCAGCAGCTTGCCAGGGAGGGAATATGGCTACACCTTC. As protein: CASSLPGREYGYTF.